A selection of T cell receptor beta chains follows, all from one sample in a study of Tregs in tolerant kidney transplant recipients. The protocol was immunoSEQ multiplex PCR, while the TCRdb copy is restricted to in-frame clones and leaves out a portion. The sample has 60,000 or so clones; 75% to 90% are singletons. The sequencing used Tregs from blood, collected before the transplant. The receptors originated from a human donor who received a combined kidney and bone marrow transplant. CDR3s include the opening cysteine and the closing phenylalanine or tryptophan. D genes are given only for firm matches.

TRBV20-1,-,11,TRBJ2-1,CSARTVDEQFF
TRBV11-2,TRBD2,15,TRBJ2-1,CASSQSGRGGNEQFF
TRBV4-3,-,15,TRBJ2-5,CASSQDPGRSETQYF
TRBV15,TRBD2,17,TRBJ2-3,CATSRFSRREGTDTQYF
TRBV28,TRBD1,16,TRBJ1-1,CASSLSQPGGMTEAFF
TRBV11-2,-,12,TRBJ2-5,CASSQLTETQYF
TRBV29-1,-,15,TRBJ2-3,CSVSRGGLRTDTQYF
TRBV5-4,-,14,TRBJ1-1,CASSLGGSGANDFF
TRBV18,-,15,TRBJ2-1,CASSPPAGEYNEQFF
TRBV5-1,-,15,TRBJ2-2,CASSWRGMGTGELFF
TRBV28,-,14,TRBJ1-6,CASRSRSNNSPLHF
TRBV28,-,15,TRBJ2-2,CASRGFHGTTGELFF
TRBV18,-,16,TRBJ1-3,CASSPKAVLSGNTIYF
TRBV2,-,14,TRBJ1-1,CASSEDRPNTEAFF
TRBV5-1,-,14,TRBJ2-5,CASSLDLIQETQYF
TRBV6-1,TRBD1,15,TRBJ1-6,CASRERQGGNSPLHF
TRBV5-1,-,17,TRBJ2-2,CASSSWVGPANTGELFF
TRBV2,-,12,TRBJ2-2,CAGGVGSGELFF
TRBV5-1,-,11,TRBJ2-5,CASSLQETQYF
TRBV5-1,-,14,TRBJ2-3,CASNLNPSTDTQYF
TRBV7-2,-,16,TRBJ2-1,CASSLTSQGSWNEQLF
TRBV10-3,-,14,TRBJ2-7,CAISGSQGSYEQYF
TRBV2,TRBD1,15,TRBJ2-2,CASSGRTGGTGELFF
TRBV2,TRBD1,14,TRBJ2-7,CASSRTGGPYEQYF